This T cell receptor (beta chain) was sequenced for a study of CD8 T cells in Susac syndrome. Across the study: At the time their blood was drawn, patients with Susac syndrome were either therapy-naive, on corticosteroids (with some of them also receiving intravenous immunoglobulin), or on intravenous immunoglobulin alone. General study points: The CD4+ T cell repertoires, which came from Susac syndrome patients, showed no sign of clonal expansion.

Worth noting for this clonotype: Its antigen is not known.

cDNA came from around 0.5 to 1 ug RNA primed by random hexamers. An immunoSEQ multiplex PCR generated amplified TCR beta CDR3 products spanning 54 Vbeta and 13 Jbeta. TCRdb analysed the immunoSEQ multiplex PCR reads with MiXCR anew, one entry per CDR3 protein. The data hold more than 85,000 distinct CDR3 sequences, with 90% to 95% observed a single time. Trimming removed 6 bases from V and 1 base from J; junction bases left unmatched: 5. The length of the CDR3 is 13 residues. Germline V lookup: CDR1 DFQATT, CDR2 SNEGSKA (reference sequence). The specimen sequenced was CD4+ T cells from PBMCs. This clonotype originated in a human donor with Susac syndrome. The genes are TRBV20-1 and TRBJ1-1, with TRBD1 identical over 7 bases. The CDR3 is CSASTGRNTEAFF. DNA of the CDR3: TGCAGTGCATCGACAGGGCGGAACACTGAAGCTTTCTTT.